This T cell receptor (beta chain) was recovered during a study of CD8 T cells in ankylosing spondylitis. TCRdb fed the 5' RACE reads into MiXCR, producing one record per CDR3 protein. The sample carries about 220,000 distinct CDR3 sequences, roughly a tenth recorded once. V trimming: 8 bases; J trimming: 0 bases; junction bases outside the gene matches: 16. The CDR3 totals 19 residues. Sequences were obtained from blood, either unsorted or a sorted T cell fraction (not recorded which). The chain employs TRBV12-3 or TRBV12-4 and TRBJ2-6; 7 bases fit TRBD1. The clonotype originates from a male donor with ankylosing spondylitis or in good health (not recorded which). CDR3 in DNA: TGTGCCAGCTGTTCTTGGACAGGCACAGCCCCCTCTGGGGCCAACGTCCTGACTTTC. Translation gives CASCSWTGTAPSGANVLTF.